The 31 T cell receptor beta chains below come from one sample, sequenced in a study of identical twins. TCRdb independently ran MiXCR on the 5' RACE reads; one entry per CDR3 protein. Among roughly 250,000 distinct CDR3 sequences listed, around 15% were seen once. The sample comprised memory (CD45RO+) T cells sorted from blood. Receptor source: a woman between 18 and 29 years old in good health.

This chain joins TRBV20-1 and TRBJ2-3; 8 bases map to TRBD2. V shed 3 bases and J 3 bases; nucleotides not matched to a gene: 14. CDR3 size: 17 residues. The germline V gene has CDR1 DFQATT and CDR2 SNEGSKA (reference sequence). CDR3 nucleotide sequence: TGCAGTGCTAGCAACCCCTCAACCAGCGGGGGAACAGATACGCAGTATTTT. It yields the protein CSASNPSTSGGTDTQYF.

This clonotype was counted ten times or more. V usage is TRBV20-1 and J usage is TRBJ2-1, with D unclear. Germline V lookup: CDR1 DFQATT, CDR2 SNEGSKA (reference sequence). V was trimmed by 6 bases and J by 1 base, leaving 13 bases between them. CDR3 length: 14 amino acids. CDR3 nucleotides: TGCAGTGCCTCGTGGGGTGCGTCCTACAATGAGCAGTTCTTC. Its translation: CSASWGASYNEQFF.

V is TRBV7-8 and J is TRBJ2-5, with 9 bases identical to TRBD2. The CDR3 extends over 16 amino acids. Per germline, CDR1 SGHVS and CDR2 FQNEAQ. V trimming: 5 bases; J trimming: 5 bases; junction bases outside the gene matches: 12. Here the CDR3 reads CASSAGVAGDRETQYF. DNA of the CDR3: TGTGCCAGCAGCGCTGGGGTAGCGGGGGACCGTGAGACCCAGTACTTC.

V and J are TRBV12-3 or TRBV12-4 and TRBJ1-3; D call uncertain. V was clipped by 8 bases and J by 4 bases, with 12 bases between them. This CDR3 has 13 amino acids. The CDR3 protein is CASDTPPGNTIYF. CDR3 DNA sequence: TGTGCCAGCGATACACCCCCCGGAAACACCATATATTTT.

This clonotype has ten or more counts. The chain carries TRBV27 and TRBJ1-1; D uncertain. V was cut by 5 bases and J by 1 base, with 8 bases left in between. The germline CDR1 and CDR2 sequences are MNHEY and SMNVEV (reference sequence). The CDR3 length is 13 residues. The CDR3 DNA follows: TGTGCCAGCAGTCTCGGAACGAACACTGAAGCTTTCTTT. Protein product: CASSLGTNTEAFF.

The V call is TRBV13, the J call TRBJ2-2; D might be TRBD2 (6 bases). V was pared by 10 bases and J by 2 bases, with 29 bases between. The CDR3 is made up of 19 amino acids. Germline CDR1 and CDR2: PRHDT and FYEKMQ (reference sequence). Here the CDR3 reads CAICPRDSLPPLNTGELFF. DNA for the CDR3: TGTGCCATCTGTCCCCGGGACTCCCTCCCGCCACTTAACACCGGGGAGCTGTTTTTT.

V usage is TRBV7-2 and J usage is TRBJ1-2; no clear D. Trimming took 2 bases from V and 0 from J, leaving 10 bases between them. The CDR3 spans 15 residues. CDR1 and CDR2 from the germline V gene are SGHTA and FQGNSA. The CDR3 DNA sequence: TGTGCCAGCAGCTTATCCCCACTAGCTAACTATGGCTACACCTTC. Its translation is CASSLSPLANYGYTF.

This clonotype was observed a handful of times. The chain uses TRBV28 and TRBJ2-2; D is uncertain. V was trimmed by 6 bases and J by 6 bases, leaving 20 bases between them. Germline CDR1 MDHEN, CDR2 SYDVKM. This CDR3 contains 16 residues. CDR3 sequence (DNA): TGTGCCAGCAGCCTTATTCGGCTAGATTTGGCCGGGGAGCTGTTTTTT. Protein product: CASSLIRLDLAGELFF.

The rearrangement uses TRBV20-1 and TRBJ2-1; D tentatively reads TRBD1 or TRBD2 (5 bases each). V gave up 3 bases and J gave up 8 bases, with 17 bases separating them. The CDR3 loop spans 14 amino acids. In germline, CDR1 is DFQATT, CDR2 SNEGSKA (reference sequence). The CDR3 DNA reads as TGCAGTGCTAGTGCCCTCAGGGCGGGCCATGAGCAGTTCTTC. Its translation is CSASALRAGHEQFF.

This chain connects TRBV5-1 to TRBJ1-6; D call uncertain. Germline lookup yields CDR1 SGHRS and CDR2 YFSETQ. The CDR3 sequence is 17 residues long. Trimming removed 2 bases at V and 0 bases at J, with 12 bases between. The CDR3 sequence: CASSFYGLSSYNSPLHF. The CDR3 DNA is TGCGCCAGCAGCTTCTACGGACTAAGCTCCTATAATTCACCCCTCCACTTT.

There are many counts of this clonotype. The chain links TRBV7-9 to TRBJ1-1; 10 bases match TRBD1. With V trimmed by 5 bases and J by 1 base, 7 bases remained unmatched. Germline CDR1 reads SEHNR; CDR2 reads FQNEAQ (reference sequence). The CDR3 is 16 amino acids. The CDR3 DNA reads as TGTGCCAGCAGCATAGGACAGGGGGAAGCGAACACTGAAGCTTTCTTT. Its translation: CASSIGQGEANTEAFF.

Judged by abundance, this clonotype is large. The rearrangement joins TRBV12-3 or TRBV12-4 to TRBJ2-7; D possibly matches TRBD1 or TRBD2 (7 bases each). Trimming took 7 bases from V and 6 from J, leaving 19 bases between them. This CDR3 spans 14 amino acids. The CDR3 spells CASTRGGARVEQYF. DNA of the CDR3: TGTGCCAGCACCAGGGGGGGGGCCAGGGTCGAGCAGTACTTC.

This clonotype was observed at least ten times. This chain connects TRBV29-1 to TRBJ2-3; D is uncertain. Germline lookup yields CDR1 SQVTM and CDR2 ANQGSEA. CDR3 length: 11 amino acids. Trimming removed 6 bases at V and 1 base at J, with 5 bases between. The CDR3 nucleotides are TGCAGCGTGGACGGCACAGATACGCAGTATTTT. Its translation: CSVDGTDTQYF.

This clonotype was found many times. The genes are TRBV5-1 and TRBJ1-1; 7 bases are a match to TRBD1. Germline CDR1 reads SGHRS; CDR2 reads YFSETQ. The CDR3 loop spans 15 amino acids. V shed 6 bases, J shed 0 bases, and the junction held 8 bases outside the gene matches. CDR3 region: CASTLEGGLNTEAFF. The CDR3 DNA is TGCGCCAGCACCCTGGAAGGGGGCCTGAACACTGAAGCTTTCTTT.

This clonotype was seen only a few times. The chain links TRBV25-1 to TRBJ1-2; D is perhaps TRBD1 (6 bases). The CDR3 sequence is 15 residues long. V was pared by 3 bases and J by 2 bases, with 13 bases between. Germline CDR1 and CDR2: MGHDK and SYGVNS. The CDR3 sequence: CASSDPGTRNYGYTF. The CDR3 DNA reads as TGTGCCAGCAGTGATCCTGGGACACGAAACTATGGCTACACCTTC.

The chain joins TRBV20-1 to TRBJ2-3, with D unresolved. This CDR3 region has 12 residues. CDR1 DFQATT and CDR2 SNEGSKA come from the germline V gene (reference sequence). V lost 5 bases and J lost 5, with 11 bases in between. CDR3: CSAPWRGDTQYF. The CDR3 DNA sequence: TGCAGTGCTCCGTGGAGAGGAGATACGCAGTATTTT.

This clonotype was counted a few times. CDR3 coding DNA: TGCGCCAGCAGCTATGAGGGGCCCCACAATGAGCAGTTCTTC. Its protein is CASSYEGPHNEQFF. The V and J genes are TRBV5-1 and TRBJ2-1; D is perhaps TRBD1 or TRBD2 (5 bases each). Between the trimmed V and J ends, which lost 3 bases and 5 bases, there was a span of 12 bases. The CDR3 runs 14 residues. Per the germline V gene, CDR1 is SGHRS and CDR2 is YFSETQ.

The table lists this clonotype with a few counts. This rearrangement joins TRBV20-1 to TRBJ1-2; weak D call: TRBD1 (5 bases). V was cut by 6 bases and J by 6 bases, with 17 bases left in between. The CDR3 sequence is 13 residues long. The germline CDR1 and CDR2 sequences are DFQATT and SNEGSKA (reference sequence). The CDR3 is CSAPKWAGNGYTF. For the CDR3, the DNA is TGCAGTGCCCCTAAGTGGGCAGGGAATGGCTACACCTTC.

The chain is built from TRBV7-2 and TRBJ1-1, with 7 bases aligning to TRBD1. V lost 5 bases to trimming and J lost 7 bases; unmatched junction nucleotides: 7. Germline lookup yields CDR1 SGHTA and CDR2 FQGNSA. This CDR3 has 13 residues. CDR3 sequence reads: CASSKRTGVEAFF. The CDR3 nucleotides are TGTGCCAGCAGCAAGCGGACAGGAGTTGAAGCTTTCTTT.

In this sample, this clonotype turned up a few times. The rearrangement joins TRBV3-1 to TRBJ1-2; possible D gene TRBD1, 5 bases. The ends were cut back, 5 bases at V and 5 bases at J, with 18 bases in the middle. CDR1 and CDR2 from the germline V gene are LGHDT and YNNKEL (reference sequence). The CDR3 spans 15 residues. CDR3 bases: TGTGCCAGCAGCTCCCCCAGGGTCGACAGTTATGGCTACACCTTC. Translation: CASSSPRVDSYGYTF.

This clonotype was picked up a small number of times. V and J are TRBV5-5 and TRBJ1-2, with D maybe TRBD1 (5 bases). V lost 0 bases, J lost 0 bases, and 12 bases lay in between. The CDR3 covers 16 residues. CDR1 is SGHKS, CDR2 YYEKEE, per germline (reference sequence). The CDR3 DNA is TGTGCCAGCAGCTTGGTATGGCCGGGGGCTAACTATGGCTACACCTTC. It translates to CASSLVWPGANYGYTF.

This clonotype was observed a few times. This chain uses TRBV20-1 with TRBJ1-2; 7 bases align to TRBD1. The germline V gene has CDR1 DFQATT and CDR2 SNEGSKA (reference sequence). With V trimmed by 6 bases and J by 12 bases, 10 bases remained unmatched. The CDR3 length is 11 residues. CDR3 coding DNA: TGCAGTGCCTCTTACAGGGGAGGAGACACCTTC. Its translation is CSASYRGGDTF.

This clonotype was recorded a few times. The CDR3 bases are TGCAGTGCTAGAGATCTGCGACTAGCGGGGGGGAACACCGGGGAGCTGTTTTTT. The encoded protein is CSARDLRLAGGNTGELFF. This sequence joins TRBV20-1 and TRBJ2-2, with 13 bases fitting TRBD2. Germline loops: CDR1 DFQATT, CDR2 SNEGSKA (reference sequence). This CDR3 contains 18 residues. Unmatched junction bases numbered 5, after V lost 0 bases and J lost 1 base.

The chain has TRBV6-1 and TRBJ2-2; 8 bases agree with TRBD1. This CDR3 region has 16 residues. Germline CDR1 and CDR2: MNHNS and SASEGT. V was clipped by 5 bases and J by 4 bases; unmatched bases: 9. The CDR3 DNA sequence: TGTGCCAGCAGTACGGACAGGGCGAGGAGCACCGGGGAGCTGTTTTTT. Amino acid sequence: CASSTDRARSTGELFF.

This clonotype showed up just a few times. The rearrangement links TRBV6-2 or TRBV6-3 to TRBJ2-7; D remains unclear. Germline CDR1 MNHEY, CDR2 SVGEGT. Trimming shortened V by 5 bases and J by 0 bases, and 11 bases separated the two germline ends. The CDR3 covers 14 residues. CDR3 DNA: TGTGCCAGCAGTCAAACCAGGCCCTCCTACGAGCAGTACTTC. It specifies CASSQTRPSYEQYF.

The chain carries TRBV12-3 or TRBV12-4 and TRBJ1-5, with D tentatively TRBD1 (6 bases). The CDR3 totals 16 residues. Trimming cost V 2 bases and J 2 bases, with 13 bases left between them. The CDR3 loop is CASSLLWGQGNQPQHF. The CDR3 bases are TGTGCCAGCAGTTTACTGTGGGGGCAGGGCAATCAGCCCCAGCATTTT.

V usage is TRBV12-3 or TRBV12-4 and J usage is TRBJ2-6; possible D gene TRBD1, 7 bases. Between the trimmed V and J ends, which lost 1 base and 3 bases, there was a span of 25 bases. The CDR3 has 21 residues. The CDR3, as DNA: TGTGCCAGCAGTTTAGATTTTCGCAAGGAGGGGGCGCGTGGTGGGGCCAACGTCCTGACTTTC. Protein sequence: CASSLDFRKEGARGGANVLTF.

The chain has TRBV27 and TRBJ2-7; D is undetermined. Between the trimmed V and J ends, which lost 6 bases and 2 bases, there was a span of 11 bases. The CDR3 contains 13 residues. Germline-derived CDR1 and CDR2 are MNHEY and SMNVEV (reference sequence). The CDR3 DNA sequence: TGTGCCAGCAGCCCGCGGATCACCTACGAGCAGTACTTC. Protein sequence: CASSPRITYEQYF.

This clonotype has a handful of counts. The chain links TRBV15 to TRBJ2-3, with unresolved D. The V end lost 2 bases, the J end lost 4 bases, and 4 bases lay between the germline ends. Per the germline V gene, CDR1 is LNHNV and CDR2 is YYDKDF (reference sequence). The CDR3 is 12 amino acids. CDR3 amino acids: CATSRNSDTQYF. The DNA for the CDR3 is TGTGCCACCAGCAGAAACTCAGATACGCAGTATTTT.

This clonotype was counted between two and nine times. The V gene is TRBV7-2, the J gene TRBJ2-3, with unresolved D. Germline-derived CDR1 and CDR2 are SGHTA and FQGNSA. V dropped 5 bases and J dropped 3 bases, with 9 bases sitting between them. The CDR3 runs 13 residues. The CDR3 region is CASSHSRTDTQYF. The DNA for the CDR3 is TGTGCCAGCAGCCATTCCCGAACAGATACGCAGTATTTT.

The chain links TRBV7-2 to TRBJ2-2; no clear D. This CDR3 has 14 amino acids. Trimming removed 5 bases at V and 4 bases at J, with 11 bases between. The germline V gene has CDR1 SGHTA and CDR2 FQGNSA. The CDR3 here is CASSPPAGTGELFF. The CDR3 region has the DNA TGTGCCAGCAGCCCCCCAGCCGGCACCGGGGAGCTGTTTTTT.